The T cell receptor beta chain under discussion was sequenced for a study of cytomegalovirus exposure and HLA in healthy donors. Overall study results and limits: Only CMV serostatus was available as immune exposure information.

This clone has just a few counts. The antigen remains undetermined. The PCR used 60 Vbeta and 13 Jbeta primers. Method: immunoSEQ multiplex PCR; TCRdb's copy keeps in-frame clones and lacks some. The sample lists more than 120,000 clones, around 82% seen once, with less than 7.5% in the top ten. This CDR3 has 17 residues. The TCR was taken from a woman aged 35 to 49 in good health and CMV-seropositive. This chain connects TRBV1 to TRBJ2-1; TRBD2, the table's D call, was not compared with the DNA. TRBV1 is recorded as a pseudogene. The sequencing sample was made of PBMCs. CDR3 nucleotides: TGCACCAGCAGCCAAGATCTGGGACTACCTCCGTTCAATGAGCAGTTCTTC. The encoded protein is CTSSQDLGLPPFNEQFF.